This T cell receptor beta chain derives from a study of response to subunit inactivated influenza vaccine. Study conclusions and caveats: The authors suggested that few new T cells are recruited per seasonal influenza vaccination.

This CDR3 contains 14 residues. V shed 0 bases, J shed 3 bases, and the junction held 2 bases outside the gene matches. TCRdb reprocessed the RT-PCR reads via MiXCR and lists one record per CDR3 protein. Here the sample spans about 190,000 distinct CDR3 sequences, roughly an eighth being singletons. This clonotype showed up just a few times. Its target is not known. Sequenced here: CD8+ T cells sorted from PBMCs, sampled more than 4 days after vaccination. This clonotype originated in a man aged 50-59 years who received an inactivated influenza vaccine. The chain has TRBV12-3 or TRBV12-4 and TRBJ2-7, with TRBD1 identical over 7 bases. CDR3 residues: CASSLAGQVYEQYF. The CDR3 nucleotides read TGTGCCAGCAGTTTAGCAGGACAGGTCTACGAGCAGTACTTC.